This T cell receptor (beta chain) was obtained from a study of chemoradiotherapy in HPV16-positive cancers. Overall study context: Candidate HPV-specific T-cell clones and common TCR motifs came from functional assays in a couple of HPV16-positive patients.

Study-level points and caveats: Only a couple of HPV16-positive patients supplied the functional HPV-specificity definition. Non-HPV-specific T cells did not expand in tumors during treatment, whereas candidate HPV-specific clones and E7-related motifs did.

Samples were taken several times over chemoradiotherapy. Repertoires were generated with immunoSEQ multiplex PCR, while TCRdb's copy carries only in-frame clones and drops some. This table has fewer than 6,500 clones, more than 85% appearing once. On this clone: The target antigen is unknown.

Germline V CDR1 and CDR2: SGHTA, FQGNSA. V shed 1 base and J 4 bases; nucleotides not matched to a gene: 10. The CDR3 has 17 residues. This material consisted of tumor tissue, taken from a patient who underwent chemoradiotherapy. The source is a human donor with HPV-associated anogenital cancer. V gene TRBV7-2 combines with J gene TRBJ2-3, with 8 bases fitting TRBD2. CDR3 loop: CASSLEGAGGPADTQYF. DNA of the CDR3: TGTGCCAGCAGCTTAGAGGGCGCGGGAGGCCCAGCAGATACGCAGTATTTT.